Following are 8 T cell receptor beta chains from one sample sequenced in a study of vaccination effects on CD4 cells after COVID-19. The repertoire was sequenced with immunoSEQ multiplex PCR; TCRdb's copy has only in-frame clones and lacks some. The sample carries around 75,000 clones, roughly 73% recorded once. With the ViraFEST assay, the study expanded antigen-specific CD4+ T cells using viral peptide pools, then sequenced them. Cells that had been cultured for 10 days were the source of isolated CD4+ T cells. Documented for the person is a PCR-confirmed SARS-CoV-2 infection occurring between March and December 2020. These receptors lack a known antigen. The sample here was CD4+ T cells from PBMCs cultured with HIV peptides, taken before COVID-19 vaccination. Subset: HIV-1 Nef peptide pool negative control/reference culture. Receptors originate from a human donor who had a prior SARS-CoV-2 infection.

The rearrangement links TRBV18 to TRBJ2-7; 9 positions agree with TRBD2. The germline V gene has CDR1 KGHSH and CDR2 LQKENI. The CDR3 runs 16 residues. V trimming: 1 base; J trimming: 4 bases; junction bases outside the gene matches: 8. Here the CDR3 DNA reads TGTGCCAGCTCACCACGGGGAAGCGGGGGGCTGTACGAGCAGTACTTC. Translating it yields CASSPRGSGGLYEQYF.

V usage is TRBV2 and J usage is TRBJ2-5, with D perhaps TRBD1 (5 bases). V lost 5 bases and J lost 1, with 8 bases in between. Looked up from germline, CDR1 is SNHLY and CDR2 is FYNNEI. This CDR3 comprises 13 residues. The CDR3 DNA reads TGTGCCAGCAGTTCAGGGCCCCAAGAGACCCAGTACTTC. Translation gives CASSSGPQETQYF.

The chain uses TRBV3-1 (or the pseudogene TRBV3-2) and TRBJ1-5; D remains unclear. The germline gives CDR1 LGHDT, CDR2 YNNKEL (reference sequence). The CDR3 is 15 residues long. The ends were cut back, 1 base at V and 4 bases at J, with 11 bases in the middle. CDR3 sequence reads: CASSQVSGINQPQHF. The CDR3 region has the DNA TGTGCCAGCAGCCAAGTATCCGGGATTAATCAGCCCCAGCATTTT.

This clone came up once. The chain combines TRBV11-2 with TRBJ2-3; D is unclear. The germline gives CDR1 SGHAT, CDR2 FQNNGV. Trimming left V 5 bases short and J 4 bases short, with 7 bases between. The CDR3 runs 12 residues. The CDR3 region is CASSPWADTQYF. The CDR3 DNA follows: TGTGCCAGCAGCCCATGGGCAGATACGCAGTATTTT.

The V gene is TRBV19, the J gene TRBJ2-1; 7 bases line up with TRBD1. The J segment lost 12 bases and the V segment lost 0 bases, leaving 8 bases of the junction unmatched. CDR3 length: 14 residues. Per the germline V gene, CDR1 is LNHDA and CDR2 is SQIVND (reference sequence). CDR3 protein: CASSIDTGTVGQFF. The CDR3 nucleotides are TGTGCCAGTAGTATAGACACCGGGACAGTCGGGCAGTTCTTC.

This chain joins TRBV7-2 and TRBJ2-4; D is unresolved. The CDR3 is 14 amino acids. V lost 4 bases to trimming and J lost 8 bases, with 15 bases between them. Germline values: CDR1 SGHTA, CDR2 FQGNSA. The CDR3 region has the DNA TGTGCCAGCAGCTCGAGAAGTCAGACTGACATTCAGTACTTC. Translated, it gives CASSSRSQTDIQYF.

The DNA of the CDR3 is TGTGCCAGCAGCCGCGGGGGTCTCTACGAGCAGTACTTC. Its protein product is CASSRGGLYEQYF. V and J are TRBV3-1 (or the pseudogene TRBV3-2) and TRBJ2-7; 7 bases map to TRBD2. Germline assignment: CDR1 LGHDT and CDR2 YNNKEL (reference sequence). This CDR3 is 13 amino acids long. V dropped 4 bases and J dropped 3; count of bases not matched to a gene: 3.

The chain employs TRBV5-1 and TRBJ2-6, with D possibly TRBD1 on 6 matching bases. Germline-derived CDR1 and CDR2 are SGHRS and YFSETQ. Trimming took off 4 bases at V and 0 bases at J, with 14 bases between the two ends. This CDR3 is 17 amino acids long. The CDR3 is CASSARTASSGANVLTF. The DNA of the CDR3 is TGCGCCAGCAGCGCGAGGACAGCTTCCTCTGGGGCCAACGTCCTGACTTTC. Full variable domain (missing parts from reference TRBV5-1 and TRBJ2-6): KAGVTQTPRYLIKTRGQQVTLSCSPISGHRSVSWYQQTPGQGLQFLFEYFSETQRNKGNFPGRFSGRQFSNSRSEMNVSTLELGDSALYLCASSARTASSGANVLTFGAGSRLTVL.